Detailed here is one T cell receptor beta chain. The CDR3 is 14 amino acids. Losses at the gene ends were 8 bases for V and 5 bases for J; bases not matched to a gene: 9. CDR1 and CDR2 (germline): SEHNR, FQNEAQ (reference sequence). The data were produced by immunoSEQ multiplex PCR, yet TCRdb's version contains in-frame clones alone and is incomplete. The sample carries hundreds of thousands of clones, around nine tenths recorded once. The sample is drawn from a study of blood T cell repertoires in COVID-19. Recovery among Cohort 3 donors was established by two negative PCRs, clearance, or symptom resolution.

The sample consisted of PBMCs or T cells enriched from blood (not recorded which). The V gene is TRBV7-9, the J gene TRBJ2-5; 9 positions match TRBD1. The sequence was collected from a woman aged 40 to 50 who had recovered from COVID-19. The CDR3 sequence is CASGDRGLRETQYF. In nucleotides, the CDR3 is TGTGCCAGCGGAGACAGGGGGTTACGGGAGACCCAGTACTTC.